This T cell receptor beta chain was sequenced for a study of T-cell reconstitution after alpha-beta-depleted transplantation in children. V trimming: 7 bases; J trimming: 4 bases; junction bases outside the gene matches: 19. The CDR3 loop spans 20 amino acids. The germline V gene has CDR1 MNHEY and CDR2 SMNVEV (reference sequence). This sample's TCRbeta library carried unique molecular identifier barcodes. TCRdb re-analysed the PCR reads in MiXCR, keeping a single row per CDR3 protein. Counted here are hundreds of thousands of distinct CDR3 sequences, approximately 15% occurring once; the ten biggest clones make up roughly two fifths. This clonotype was seen more than once but under ten times. What it binds is not known. The study, taken as a whole, reports: It was newly produced T cells that mostly accounted for T-cell counts and diversity one year after transplant. Expanded graft clones, several hundred of them, were reportedly the source of alpha-beta T cells about two months after transplant.

This chain joins TRBV27 and TRBJ2-3; TRBD2 matches at 14 bases. This clonotype originated in a male patient between 2 and 9 years old who had a stem cell transplant for acute lymphoblastic leukemia, so the T cells may come from the graft donor. The sequencing used PBMCs, mostly from graft donor cells, collected 360 days after TCRalphabeta/CD19-depleted stem cell transplant. The CDR3 DNA follows: TGTGCCAGCAACGGGCCCGGGACTAGCGGGGGAGAGAGCATCCCAGATACGCAGTATTTT. Protein: CASNGPGTSGGESIPDTQYF.